These 4 T cell receptor beta chains originate from one sample sequenced in a study of blood T cell repertoires in COVID-19. Libraries were prepared by immunoSEQ multiplex PCR; TCRdb keeps only in-frame clonotypes and omits some of them. This sample carries about 8,000 clones, around 90% of them seen once, and the ten largest clones take 5.5% to 8%. Sequenced: peripheral blood. Receptors were obtained from a woman between 45 and 65 years old with active or convalescent COVID-19.

The rearrangement links TRBV7-8 to TRBJ2-5; perhaps TRBD1 as D (5 bases). V was pared by 1 base and J by 0 bases, with 21 bases between. CDR1 and CDR2 (germline): SGHVS, FQNEAQ. The CDR3 contains 19 residues. CDR3 residues: CASSLERGSRQLYQETQYF. The CDR3 nucleotides read TGTGCCAGCAGCTTAGAAAGGGGCTCAAGACAATTGTACCAAGAGACCCAGTACTTC.

The chain is built from TRBV11-3 and TRBJ1-1; D is possibly TRBD1 (5 bases). This CDR3 comprises 15 residues. V lost 2 bases, J lost 5 bases, and 15 bases lay in between. The germline gives CDR1 SGHNT, CDR2 YENEEA. The CDR3 is CASSLSAAGRTEAFF. CDR3 coding DNA: TGTGCCAGCAGCTTATCTGCGGCAGGGCGGACTGAAGCTTTCTTT.

This clone showed up just a few times. V and J are TRBV4-1 and TRBJ2-1, with TRBD2 identical over 8 bases. The trim removed 4 bases at V and 0 bases at J, leaving 2 bases unmatched. The V gene's germline CDR1 is MGHRA and CDR2 YSYEKL. The CDR3 has 15 amino acids. CDR3 sequence (DNA): TGCGCCAGCAGCCTACTAGCGGACTCCTACAATGAGCAGTTCTTC. Its protein product is CASSLLADSYNEQFF.

V is TRBV21-1 and J is TRBJ1-3; the DNA was not used to check the table's D call, TRBD1. TRBV21-1 is annotated as a pseudogene. This CDR3 has 18 amino acids. CDR3 coding DNA: TGTGCCAGCAGCAATACTTGGACAGGCTCCAACTCTGGAAACACCATATATTTT. This translates into CASSNTWTGSNSGNTIYF.